These 29 T cell receptor beta chains were all obtained from the same sample, sequenced in a study of T cells in women clearing cervical HPV infection. Clones were sequenced by immunoSEQ multiplex PCR, and TCRdb holds only the in-frame ones, with some missing. With 22,000 or so clones in the sample, the ten largest clones hold 12%. The sample consisted of blood buffy coat. The receptors shown here come from a woman between 18 and 75 years old with a cervical HPV16 infection that either progressed to CIN3+ or cleared (not recorded which).

About this clone itself: The read terminates 3 residues before the CDR3 end, so the remaining end is supplied by the germline J gene. The rearrangement uses TRBV20-1 and TRBJ1-1; TRBD1 matches 7 bases. The CDR3 extends over 14 amino acids. Per germline, CDR1 DFQATT and CDR2 SNEGSKA (reference sequence). The V and J ends lost 4 bases and 2 bases, in that order; junction bases with no gene match: 7. The CDR3 sequence is CSATGTESNTEAFF. The part of the CDR3 DNA that was read is TGCAGTGCTACTGGGACAGAAAGTAACACTGAA.

Points on this clone: At one boundary the junction diverges from the germline segment, which might be a read error. The read terminates 3 residues ahead of where the CDR3 ends, so the germline J gene completes it. The chain has TRBV30 and TRBJ2-2; 10 nucleotides line up with TRBD1. Germline V gene sequence: CDR1 GTSNPN, CDR2 SVGIG (reference sequence). The CDR3 sequence is 13 residues long. CDR3 DNA, as far as it was read: TGTGCCGGGAGTGACAGGGGGCAGGAACCG. Protein: CAGSDRGQEP. The complete CDR3 sequence is CAGSDRGQEPLFF. Using reference TRBV30 and TRBJ2-2 for the parts outside the CDR3, the full variable domain is SQTIHQWPATLVQPVGSPLSLECTVEGTSNPNLYWYRQAAGRGLQLLFYSVGIGQISSEVPQNLSASRPQDRQFILSSKKLLLSDSGFYLCAGSDRGQEPLFFGEGSRLTVL.

Concerning this clone itself: Coverage ceases 3 residues before the CDR3 finishes, and the germline J gene fills in the end. V gene TRBV2 combines with J gene TRBJ2-3, with TRBD1 identical over 7 bases. The CDR3 is 12 residues long. CDR1 and CDR2 from the germline V gene are SNHLY and FYNNEI. Trimming at V came to 7 bases and at J to 4 bases, leaving 2 bases not matched to a gene. The covered CDR3 bases are TGTGCCAGCAACCAGGGGGCAGATACG. Its protein product is CASNQGADT. The whole CDR3 reads CASNQGADTQYF. The full variable domain, rest sourced from reference TRBV2 and TRBJ2-3, is EPEVTQTPSHQVTQMGQEVILRCVPISNHLYFYWYRQILGQKVEFLVSFYNNEISEKSEIFDDQFSVERPDGSNFTLKIRSTKLEDSAMYFCASNQGADTQYFGPGTRLTVL.

In the case of this clone: With the read ending 3 residues before the CDR3 end, the germline J gene is used to fill in that end. The chain joins TRBV5-1 to TRBJ1-2; 7 nucleotides match TRBD1. The CDR3 has 15 amino acids. Germline V lookup: CDR1 SGHRS, CDR2 YFSETQ. V dropped 5 bases and J dropped 1; count of bases not matched to a gene: 8. The CDR3 region is CASSLAGGINYGYTF. Partial CDR3 DNA: TGCGCCAGCAGTTTAGCAGGGGGAATTAACTATGGC.

Comment on this clone: The CDR3 is cut off 3 residues early in the read; its end comes from the germline J gene. The chain links TRBV12-3 or TRBV12-4 to TRBJ1-6; a weak D match, TRBD1 (6 bases). V dropped 8 bases and J dropped 1 base, with 21 bases sitting between them. This CDR3 region has 18 residues. CDR3 in amino acids: CASGAPERGKSYNSPLHF. CDR3 DNA, as far as it was read: TGTGCCAGCGGGGCTCCGGAAAGGGGGAAATCCTATAATTCACCC.

A word on this clone: The missing CDR3 end, 3 residues past where the read stops, is filled in from the germline J gene. The V and J genes are TRBV10-2 and TRBJ1-2; 10 bases are shared with TRBD1. V was clipped by 10 bases and J by 4 bases; unmatched bases: 3. Germline-derived CDR1 and CDR2 are WSHSY and SAAADI. This CDR3 is built from 12 residues. The DNA read from the CDR3 is TGCGCCACCGGGACAGGGGCCTATGGC. It encodes CATGTGAYG. The whole CDR3 protein is CATGTGAYGYTF.

The CDR3 here is CASSIRTSEEYDYTF. Partial CDR3 DNA: TGTGCCAGTAGTATAAGGACTAGCGAGGAGTACGAC. The chain is built from TRBV19 and TRBJ1-2; D call uncertain. The CDR3 goes on 3 residues after the read ends, and that part is filled in from the germline J gene. There are 15 residues in the CDR3. Per germline, CDR1 LNHDA and CDR2 SQIVND (reference sequence).

This clone is labeled medium-sized based on frequency. CDR3 bases read: TGCAGCGTTGAGGTTGCAGTGCCCGGGGAG. As protein: CSVEVAVPGE. The complete CDR3 protein is CSVEVAVPGELFF. The chain carries TRBV29-1 and TRBJ2-2; D is unresolved. The read falls 3 residues short of the CDR3 end, and the missing part is taken from the germline J gene. Germline loops: CDR1 SQVTM, CDR2 ANQGSEA. The CDR3 is 13 amino acids. V lost 3 bases to trimming and J lost 6 bases, with 11 bases between them.

As regards this clone: The CDR3 end falls 3 residues outside the read, so it is completed with the germline J gene. The V gene is TRBV5-6, the J gene TRBJ1-1, with unresolved D. From germline, CDR1 is SGHDT and CDR2 YYEEEE. The CDR3 loop spans 15 amino acids. V was clipped by 5 bases and J by 1 base, with 15 bases between them. The CDR3 here is CASRRHARRNTEAFF. The DNA read from the CDR3 is TGTGCCAGCAGGCGACATGCCCGACGGAACACTGAA. The full variable domain, with the rest looked up from reference TRBV5-6 and TRBJ1-1, is DAGVTQSPTHLIKTRGQQVTLRCSPKSGHDTVSWYQQALGQGPQFIFQYYEEEERQRGNFPDRFSGHQFPNYSSELNVNALLLGDSALYLCASRRHARRNTEAFFGQGTRLTVV.

To note about this clone: Read data end 3 residues before the CDR3 end; the end is taken from the germline J gene. In the same sample, other DNA sequences code for this CDR3. The chain combines TRBV5-1 with TRBJ2-1, with 12 bases identical to TRBD2. V shed 3 bases and J 0 bases; nucleotides not matched to a gene: 4. Germline assignment: CDR1 SGHRS and CDR2 YFSETQ. This CDR3 is 17 amino acids long. CDR3 bases read: TGCGCCAGCAGCTCGAGACTAGCGGGGGCCTCCTACAATGAG. The encoded protein is CASSSRLAGASYNE. The whole CDR3 is CASSSRLAGASYNEQFF. The whole variable domain, filled in from reference TRBV5-1 and TRBJ2-1, reads KAGVTQTPRYLIKTRGQQVTLSCSPISGHRSVSWYQQTPGQGLQFLFEYFSETQRNKGNFPGRFSGRQFSNSRSEMNVSTLELGDSALYLCASSSRLAGASYNEQFFGPGTRLTVL.

Details on this clone: Read sequence stops 3 residues before the CDR3 end, and the germline J gene provides the missing end. The V call is TRBV7-2, the J call TRBJ2-1, with D perhaps TRBD2 (5 bases). The CDR3 length is 14 residues. Germline assignment: CDR1 SGHTA and CDR2 FQGNSA. Trimming removed 4 bases at V and 4 bases at J, with 11 bases between. CDR3 amino acids: CASSSPGEYNEQFF. Partial CDR3 DNA: TGTGCCAGCAGCTCCCCCGGGGAATACAATGAG.

A word on this clone: From the germline J gene comes the end of the CDR3, since the read stops 3 residues before it. The V gene is TRBV2, the J gene TRBJ2-2; 7 positions agree with TRBD1. The CDR3 contains 15 residues. Unmatched junction bases numbered 11, after V lost 6 bases and J lost 7 bases. CDR1 is SNHLY, CDR2 FYNNEI, per germline. Partial CDR3 DNA: TGTGCCAGCAGCGCCGACAGGGCCGTTGGCGGGGAG. This encodes CASSADRAVGGE. The complete CDR3 reads CASSADRAVGGELFF.

A remark on this clone: The CDR3 end lies 3 residues beyond the end of the read and is filled in from the germline J gene. The chain carries TRBV7-9 and TRBJ2-7, with D unclear. The V gene's germline CDR1 is SEHNR and CDR2 FQNEAQ (reference sequence). The CDR3 is 13 amino acids. V was pared by 2 bases and J by 6 bases, with 11 bases between. The CDR3 DNA, read in part, is TGTGCCAGCAGCTTATTATCACGGGTCGAG. Translating it yields CASSLLSRVE. The full-length CDR3 reads as CASSLLSRVEQYF. Full variable domain (outside the CDR3, taken from reference TRBV7-9 and TRBJ2-7): DTGVSQNPRHKITKRGQNVTFRCDPISEHNRLYWYRQTLGQGPEFLTYFQNEAQLEKSRLLSDRFSAERPKGSFSTLEIQRTEQGDSAMYLCASSLLSRVEQYFGPGTRLTVT.

On this clone itself: Germline is not matched at one junction end, which may reflect a read error. The CDR3 extends 3 residues past the end of the read, so its final part is completed from the germline J gene. This rearrangement joins TRBV4-2 to TRBJ2-3; 12 nucleotides agree with TRBD2. CDR1 LGHNA and CDR2 YNFKEQ come from the germline V gene. The CDR3 loop spans 18 amino acids. The covered CDR3 bases are TGCGCCAGCAGCCAAAACCACGGACTAGCGGGATTGACAGATACG. This sequence encodes CASSQNHGLAGLTDT. The CDR3 reads in full as CASSQNHGLAGLTDTQYF.

In regard to this clone: The sequenced fragment ends 3 residues before the CDR3 boundary, so the rest is inferred from the germline J gene. The chain joins TRBV28 to TRBJ2-7, with TRBD2 identical over 10 bases. V gave up 5 bases and J gave up 0 bases; unmatched junction bases: 4. The CDR3 extends over 15 amino acids. In germline, CDR1 is MDHEN, CDR2 SYDVKM. The part of the CDR3 DNA that was read is TGTGCCAGCAGTAGCGGGGGGGCCGACTCCTACGAG. This encodes CASSSGGADSYE. The full CDR3 protein is CASSSGGADSYEQYF.

As regards this clone: The read finishes 3 residues shy of the CDR3 end, and the germline J gene is used to complete it. This sequence joins TRBV5-1 and TRBJ1-1; D ambiguous. The CDR3 contains 14 residues. The V end was cut by 5 bases, the J end by 0 bases, with 11 bases between. Germline V gene data show CDR1 as SGHRS and CDR2 as YFSETQ. CDR3 DNA, as far as it was read: TGCGCCAGCAGGGCAGGCCCAATGAACACTGAA. It specifies CASRAGPMNTE. The entire CDR3 reads CASRAGPMNTEAFF.

Points on this clone: A read error may account for a junction end that differs from germline. CDR3 DNA (partial): TGTCCCAGCAGCGGGGACAGG. It yields the protein CPSSGDR. The full CDR3 protein is CPSSGDRAFF. The chain is built from TRBV7-9 and TRBJ1-1; 8 bases match TRBD1. The read ends 3 residues early relative to the CDR3; the germline J gene fills the gap. CDR3 length equals 10 residues. The germline CDR1 and CDR2 sequences are SEHNR and FQNEAQ (reference sequence).

Notes on this clone: The read stops 3 residues short of the end of the CDR3; the missing end is completed from the germline J gene. The genes are TRBV4-1 and TRBJ2-3; 7 bases match TRBD1. This CDR3 contains 17 residues. The V gene's germline CDR1 is MGHRA and CDR2 YSYEKL. The trim removed 2 bases at V and 4 bases at J, leaving 12 bases unmatched. Partial CDR3 DNA: TGCGCCAGCAGCCAACGGAGGTGGGGGACAGAGGCAGATACG. Its translation is CASSQRRWGTEADT. The whole CDR3 sequence is CASSQRRWGTEADTQYF.

With respect to this clone: The read ends 3 residues shy of where the CDR3 ends; the end is completed using the germline J gene. The chain links TRBV19 to TRBJ2-2; D call uncertain. This CDR3 comprises 16 residues. CDR1 and CDR2 from the germline V gene are LNHDA and SQIVND (reference sequence). The CDR3 here is CASSIPDNSYNSPLFF. Partial CDR3 DNA: TGTGCCAGTAGTATTCCCGACAACTCCTATAATTCCCCG.

As regards this clone: With the read ending 3 residues before the CDR3 end, the germline J gene is used to fill in that end. The genes are TRBV7-2 and TRBJ2-5, with 9 positions matching TRBD2. Germline assignment: CDR1 SGHTA and CDR2 FQGNSA. The CDR3 has 13 amino acids. V lost 2 bases and J lost 7; bases outside the gene matches: 2. CDR3 DNA (partial): TGTGCCAGCAGCTTAAGCGGGGGGAGGACC. Encoded protein: CASSLSGGRT. The entire CDR3 protein reads CASSLSGGRTQYF.

Notes on this clone: The sequenced fragment ends 3 residues before the CDR3 boundary, so the rest is inferred from the germline J gene. This chain joins TRBV5-6 and TRBJ1-2, with D possibly matching TRBD1 (6 bases). The germline V gene encodes CDR1 SGHDT and CDR2 YYEEEE. The CDR3 sequence is 13 residues long. Trimming removed 0 bases from V and 4 bases from J, with 7 bases in between. This CDR3 is CASSLAGVYGYTF. The sequenced CDR3 bases are TGTGCCAGCAGCTTGGCAGGGGTCTATGGC.

As concerns this clone: The missing CDR3 end, 3 residues past where the read stops, is filled in from the germline J gene. The chain joins TRBV9 to TRBJ2-7; 9 bases fit TRBD2. From germline, CDR1 is SGDLS and CDR2 YYNGEE. This CDR3 is built from 15 residues. The J segment lost 0 bases and the V segment lost 4 bases, leaving 5 bases of the junction unmatched. The DNA read from the CDR3 is TGTGCCAGCAGCTACGGTAGCGGGAGCTCCTACGAG. Translation gives CASSYGSGSSYE. The whole CDR3 region reads CASSYGSGSSYEQYF.

Of note for this clone: With the read ending 3 residues before the CDR3 end, the germline J gene is used to fill in that end. V is TRBV7-6 and J is TRBJ2-3; a possible D gene is TRBD2 (5 bases). The germline V gene has CDR1 SGHVS and CDR2 FNYEAQ. The CDR3 is 15 residues long. CDR3 bases read: TGTGCCAGCAGCTTAGCGGAGCGGTGGGGAGAGACG. Residues: CASSLAERWGET. The CDR3, in full, reads CASSLAERWGETQYF.

With respect to this clone: The read ends 3 residues before the CDR3 terminus; that terminus is restored from the germline J gene. V and J are TRBV28 and TRBJ2-5, with D possibly being TRBD1 (6 bases). V lost 10 bases and J lost 5, with 8 bases in between. The CDR3 sequence is 10 residues long. Germline CDR1 reads MDHEN; CDR2 reads SYDVKM. The CDR3 here is CAIRGETQYF. The DNA read from the CDR3 is TGTGCCATAAGGGGGGAGACC.

CDR3 in amino acids: CASSLSQGADTQYF. The CDR3 bases that were read are TGTGCCAGCAGCTTGTCCCAGGGGGCAGATACG. The rearrangement joins TRBV5-4 to TRBJ2-3, with TRBD1 matching 7 bases. The CDR3 extends 3 residues past the end of the read, so its final part is completed from the germline J gene. This CDR3 contains 14 residues. Germline-derived CDR1 and CDR2 are SGHNT and YYREEE (reference sequence). Trimming cost V 1 base and J 4 bases; bases outside gene matches: 3.

On this clone itself: The read halts 3 residues ahead of the CDR3 end, with the missing end drawn from the germline J gene. This rearrangement joins TRBV18 to TRBJ2-7, with a tentative D call TRBD1 (5 bases). Germline V lookup: CDR1 KGHSH, CDR2 LQKENI. V was clipped by 2 bases and J by 0 bases, with 11 bases between them. The CDR3 runs to 15 residues. CDR3: CASSPAVQVSYEQYF. Partial CDR3 DNA: TGTGCCAGCTCACCAGCGGTACAGGTCTCCTACGAG.

To note about this clone: Sequence at one end of the junction differs from germline and may be a read error. The read ends 3 residues before the CDR3 terminus; that terminus is restored from the germline J gene. The chain recombines TRBV7-9 with TRBJ1-3; 9 positions match TRBD1. Per the germline V gene, CDR1 is SEHNR and CDR2 is FQNEAQ (reference sequence). CDR3 length: 12 amino acids. CDR3 sequence reads: CSSSLTGTGIYF. Partial CDR3 DNA: TGTTCCAGCAGCTTAACCGGGACAGGG.

Regarding this clone: The CDR3 end falls 3 residues outside the read, so it is completed with the germline J gene. This chain connects TRBV20-1 to TRBJ1-4, with 8 bases aligning to TRBD1. The V segment lost 6 bases and the J segment 3 bases; nucleotides outside the gene matches: 9. The germline gives CDR1 DFQATT, CDR2 SNEGSKA (reference sequence). The CDR3 is 15 amino acids. CDR3 protein: CSAGTGGSSNEKLFF. The covered CDR3 bases are TGCAGTGCAGGGACAGGTGGTTCCTCTAATGAAAAA.

Partial CDR3 DNA: TGCAGTGCTAGACCAAGCGGGCACTCCTACGAG. It yields the protein CSARPSGHSYE. The CDR3 in its entirety is CSARPSGHSYEQYF. The V call is TRBV20-1, the J call TRBJ2-7; TRBD2 might be the D (6 bases). The DNA ends 3 residues before the CDR3 does, and the rest of the CDR3 is filled in from the germline J gene. The CDR3 is 14 amino acids. Trimming removed 2 bases at V and 0 bases at J, with 11 bases between. Germline CDR1 DFQATT, CDR2 SNEGSKA (reference sequence).